This is a list of T cell receptor beta chains from one sample in a study of Ad26.COV2.S vaccination and SARS-CoV-2 variants. Assay: immunoSEQ multiplex PCR; the TCRdb copy retains only in-frame clones and omits some. Seen here are more than 300,000 clones, 70% to 90% observed once, and the top ten hold roughly 1.9%. The material was peripheral blood, obtained in a trial of Ad26.COV2.S vaccine versus placebo. All receptors derive from a person aged 18-60 years who received the Ad26.COV2.S COVID-19 vaccine or a placebo. The CDR3 runs from the conserved cysteine through the conserved F or W. The order of the fields is D gene, V gene, clone size, J gene, CDR3 length, CDR3 DNA, CDR3 protein. D genes are given only for firm matches. Only some rows state a clone size, as once, few, many or a class for expanded clones.

d_call: -
v_call: TRBV11-2
clone_size: once
j_call: TRBJ1-4
cdr3_length: 11
cdr3_nt: TGTGCCAGCAGCTTGACAGGAAAACTGTTTTTT
cdr3_aa: CASSLTGKLFF

d_call: -
v_call: TRBV7-2
clone_size: -
j_call: TRBJ1-3
cdr3_length: 15
cdr3_nt: TGTGCCAGCGCTAGTGGGGGTAGCGCTGGAAACACCATATATTTT
cdr3_aa: CASASGGSAGNTIYF

d_call: -
v_call: TRBV4-3
clone_size: -
j_call: TRBJ2-3
cdr3_length: 15
cdr3_nt: TGCGCCAGCAGCCAATTGACAGGATCCACAGATACGCAGTATTTT
cdr3_aa: CASSQLTGSTDTQYF

d_call: TRBD2
v_call: TRBV20-1
clone_size: -
j_call: TRBJ2-7
cdr3_length: 15
cdr3_nt: TGCAGTGCTAGTCCCACTAGCGGGGGGGCGGTTGAGCAGTACTTC
cdr3_aa: CSASPTSGGAVEQYF

d_call: -
v_call: TRBV4-1
clone_size: -
j_call: TRBJ1-3
cdr3_length: 17
cdr3_nt: TGCGCCAGCAGCCGAGCCAGCGCGGTTCTAGGAGGAAACACCATATATTTT
cdr3_aa: CASSRASAVLGGNTIYF

d_call: TRBD1
v_call: TRBV4-1
clone_size: -
j_call: TRBJ1-5
cdr3_length: 16
cdr3_nt: TGCGCCAGCAGCCAAGGACAGGGGGCAGGGAATCAGCCCCAGCATTTT
cdr3_aa: CASSQGQGAGNQPQHF

d_call: TRBD1
v_call: TRBV2
clone_size: -
j_call: TRBJ1-2
cdr3_length: 17
cdr3_nt: TGTGCCAGCAGTGATCGTGGGACAGGCGGGTACATTTTAAAACCCTCCTTC
cdr3_aa: CASSDRGTGGYILKPSF

d_call: TRBD2
v_call: TRBV7-2
clone_size: -
j_call: TRBJ2-2
cdr3_length: 15
cdr3_nt: TGTGCCAGCAGTAAAACGGGGGGGACCGCCGGGGAGCTGTTTTTT
cdr3_aa: CASSKTGGTAGELFF

d_call: -
v_call: TRBV24-1
clone_size: -
j_call: TRBJ1-2
cdr3_length: 13
cdr3_nt: TGTGCCACCAGTGATCACCGGGGCGATGGCTACACCTTC
cdr3_aa: CATSDHRGDGYTF

d_call: TRBD2
v_call: TRBV18
clone_size: once
j_call: TRBJ2-1
cdr3_length: 14
cdr3_nt: TGTGCCAGCTCACCCTCTAGCGGGGGGACCGAGCAGTTCTTC
cdr3_aa: CASSPSSGGTEQFF

d_call: TRBD1
v_call: TRBV7-6
clone_size: -
j_call: TRBJ2-4
cdr3_length: 15
cdr3_nt: TGTGCCAGCAGCTTAGGAGGGGGCGAGGGCGGCATTCAGTACTTC
cdr3_aa: CASSLGGGEGGIQYF

d_call: TRBD1
v_call: TRBV3-1/TRBV3-2
clone_size: -
j_call: TRBJ2-7
cdr3_length: 19
cdr3_nt: TGTGCCAGCAGCCACCCCGAGGGGACAGGTAGGATCGTAGCCTACGAGCAGTACTTC
cdr3_aa: CASSHPEGTGRIVAYEQYF

d_call: -
v_call: TRBV2
clone_size: -
j_call: TRBJ2-6
cdr3_length: 15
cdr3_nt: TGTGCCAGCAGTGAAGACCACCCTGGGGCCAACGTCCTGACTTTC
cdr3_aa: CASSEDHPGANVLTF

d_call: -
v_call: TRBV6-2/TRBV6-3
clone_size: -
j_call: TRBJ2-7
cdr3_length: 15
cdr3_nt: TGTGCCAGCAGTAATATGGGGGGAGGTTACTACGAGCAGTACTTC
cdr3_aa: CASSNMGGGYYEQYF

d_call: -
v_call: TRBV10-3
clone_size: -
j_call: TRBJ1-5
cdr3_length: 14
cdr3_nt: TGTGCCACCACAAGGGACAATAGCAATCAGCCCCAGCATTTT
cdr3_aa: CATTRDNSNQPQHF

d_call: -
v_call: TRBV5-4
clone_size: -
j_call: TRBJ1-1
cdr3_length: 19
cdr3_nt: TGTGCCAGCAGCTCGGTCAGACAGTCCGGGATGACCATGAACACTGAAGCTTTCTTT
cdr3_aa: CASSSVRQSGMTMNTEAFF

d_call: -
v_call: TRBV19
clone_size: -
j_call: TRBJ2-2
cdr3_length: 18
cdr3_nt: TGTGCCAGTAGTACCCGAACGGGGGTCTTTTCGAACACCGGGGAGCTGTTTTTT
cdr3_aa: CASSTRTGVFSNTGELFF

d_call: -
v_call: TRBV18
clone_size: -
j_call: TRBJ2-3
cdr3_length: 14
cdr3_nt: TGTGCCAGCTCACCAGACAGAAACACAGATACGCAGTATTTT
cdr3_aa: CASSPDRNTDTQYF

d_call: -
v_call: TRBV18
clone_size: -
j_call: TRBJ1-1
cdr3_length: 13
cdr3_nt: TGTGCCAGCTCAAATGACAGGAACACTGAAGCTTTCTTT
cdr3_aa: CASSNDRNTEAFF

d_call: -
v_call: TRBV6-6
clone_size: -
j_call: TRBJ1-4
cdr3_length: 14
cdr3_nt: TGTGCCAGCAGGGCCCGATTGGCGAATGAAAAACTGTTTTTT
cdr3_aa: CASRARLANEKLFF

d_call: TRBD1
v_call: TRBV4-1
clone_size: -
j_call: TRBJ2-2
cdr3_length: 15
cdr3_nt: TGCGCCAGCAGCCAAGGCAGACAGGGGACCGGGGAGCTGTTTTTT
cdr3_aa: CASSQGRQGTGELFF

d_call: -
v_call: TRBV29-1
clone_size: -
j_call: TRBJ1-2
cdr3_length: 13
cdr3_nt: TGCAGCGTTGAAGAAATTGGCAGGGCTGGCTACACCTTC
cdr3_aa: CSVEEIGRAGYTF